This is a list of T cell receptor beta chains from one sample in a study of shared clonotypes between healthy human individuals. Profiled with immunoSEQ multiplex PCR; TCRdb holds only in-frame clones, not every one. The profile shows hundreds of thousands of clones, approximately 95% of them singletons. Sequenced sample: naive CD8+ T cells sorted from blood. All receptors derive from a woman aged 25-40 years in good health. Each CDR3 is given with its conserved first and last residue. The D gene is left open where the match is weak. The size field is filled for only some rows; it gives once, few, many or a size class.

J gene	clone size	D gene	V gene	CDR3 protein	CDR3 DNA
TRBJ1-5	NA	NA	TRBV7-2	CASSLVGSYSNQPQHF	TGTGCCAGCAGCTTAGTAGGTAGCTATAGCAATCAGCCCCAGCATTTT
TRBJ2-7	once	NA	TRBV6-6	CASSYSSYSDSYEQYF	TGTGCCAGCAGTTACTCGAGTTATTCAGACTCCTACGAGCAGTACTTC
TRBJ1-2	NA	NA	TRBV15	CATSTASGGYTF	TGTGCCACCAGCACGGCCTCGGGTGGCTACACCTTC
TRBJ2-1	NA	TRBD2	TRBV27	CASCIAGGPVYNEQFF	TGTGCCAGCTGTATAGCGGGAGGGCCCGTCTACAATGAGCAGTTCTTC
TRBJ2-1	NA	TRBD2	TRBV29-1	CSVEAGIAGDEQFF	TGCAGCGTCGAGGCCGGGATAGCGGGAGATGAGCAGTTCTTC
TRBJ1-2	NA	NA	TRBV27	CASKDRTTTNYGYTF	TGTGCCAGCAAAGACAGAACCACGACCAACTATGGCTACACCTTC
TRBJ2-1	NA	NA	TRBV4-1	CASSHSYNEQFF	TGCGCCAGCAGCCACAGCTACAATGAGCAGTTCTTC
TRBJ2-1	once	TRBD1	TRBV4-1	CASSQGPGTGANEQFF	TGCGCCAGCAGCCAGGGGCCCGGGACAGGGGCCAATGAGCAGTTCTTC
TRBJ2-7	NA	NA	TRBV13	CASSSAATAVYEQYF	TGTGCCAGCAGCTCAGCGGCTACGGCGGTCTACGAGCAGTACTTC
TRBJ2-7	once	NA	TRBV2	CASSEEDGYYEQYF	TGTGCCAGCAGTGAAGAGGACGGGTACTACGAGCAGTACTTC
TRBJ2-3	NA	TRBD2	TRBV28	CASSLLAGVKDTQYF	TGTGCCAGCAGTCTACTAGCGGGAGTCAAAGATACGCAGTATTTT
TRBJ2-5	NA	NA	TRBV5-4	CASSPRDGLWKETQYF	TGTGCCAGCAGCCCTAGGGACGGACTCTGGAAAGAGACCCAGTACTTC
TRBJ2-7	NA	TRBD2	TRBV5-8	CASSWGLAGVNEQYF	TGTGCCAGCAGCTGGGGACTAGCGGGAGTTAACGAGCAGTACTTC
TRBJ2-7	NA	NA	TRBV7-9	CASSFLTDGGEQYF	TGTGCCAGCAGCTTCCTCACAGACGGTGGCGAGCAGTACTTC
TRBJ2-3	NA	TRBD2	TRBV18	CASSPKVGGTDTDTQYF	TGTGCCAGCTCACCCAAAGTGGGAGGGACCGACACAGATACGCAGTATTTT
TRBJ1-1	NA	TRBD1	TRBV7-2	CASSLETGGTEAFF	TGTGCCAGCAGCTTAGAGACAGGGGGAACTGAAGCTTTCTTT
TRBJ2-7	once	NA	TRBV9	CASSLSLGLDYEQYF	TGTGCCAGCAGCCTTAGTCTAGGTCTCGACTACGAGCAGTACTTC